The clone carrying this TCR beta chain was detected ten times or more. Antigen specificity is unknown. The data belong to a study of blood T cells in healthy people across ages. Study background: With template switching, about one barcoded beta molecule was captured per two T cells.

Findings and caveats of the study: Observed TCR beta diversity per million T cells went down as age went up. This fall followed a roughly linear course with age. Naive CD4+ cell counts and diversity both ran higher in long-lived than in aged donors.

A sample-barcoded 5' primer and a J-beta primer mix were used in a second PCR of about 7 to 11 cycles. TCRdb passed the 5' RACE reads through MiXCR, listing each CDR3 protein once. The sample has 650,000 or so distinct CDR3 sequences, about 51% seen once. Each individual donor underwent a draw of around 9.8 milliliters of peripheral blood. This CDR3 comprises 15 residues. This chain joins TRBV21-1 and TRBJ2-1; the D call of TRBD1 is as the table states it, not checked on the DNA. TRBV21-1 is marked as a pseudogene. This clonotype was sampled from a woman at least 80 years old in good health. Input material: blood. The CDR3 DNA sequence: TGTGCCAGCAGCATAACAGGGGGCCGGGTCAATGAGCAGTTCTTC. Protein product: CASSITGGRVNEQFF.